These T cell receptor beta chains were read from a single sample in a study of OX40 agonist ivuxolimab in advanced cancers. Here immunoSEQ multiplex PCR was the method, and the copy in TCRdb shows in-frame clones only, minus some. The sample includes tens of thousands of clones, about nine tenths seen only once; the top ten take roughly 0.32%. The sequences come from CD4+ or CD8+ T cells sorted from blood, collected in a trial of the OX40 agonist ivuxolimab. These receptors were collected from an adult with an advanced solid tumor such as melanoma, head and neck, liver or kidney cancer. CDR3s leave out the opening cysteine and the closing phenylalanine or tryptophan. A D gene is named only where the DNA matches it firmly.

len | d_gene | v_gene | CDR3aa
12 | NA | TRBV19 | ASSGGATNYGYT
12 | TRBD1 | TRBV28 | ASTGGLVTGELF
13 | NA | TRBV7-2 | ASSLASGNPNEQY
16 | TRBD1 | TRBV4-3 | ASSQDPRTGGAKNIQY
10 | NA | TRBV19 | ASQTLRYGYT
15 | NA | TRBV5-1 | ASSLADAAPSSYEQY
13 | NA | TRBV29-1 | SVGGSRANTGELF
13 | NA | TRBV6-5 | ASTRGDKTNYGYT
12 | TRBD2 | TRBV7-9 | ASSSSGTSYEQY
13 | NA | TRBV5-1 | ASRFYPGGNEKLF
14 | TRBD1 | TRBV11-2 | ASSPGQGAMTDTQY
12 | NA | TRBV12-2 | ASLHGTRHNEQF
11 | TRBD1 | TRBV5-6 | ASSFRRGTEAF
12 | NA | TRBV11-1 | ASSTGQMGDTQY
12 | NA | TRBV28 | ASSLRQVDEKLF
14 | NA | TRBV9 | ASSALPGASGNTIY
13 | TRBD2 | TRBV7-3 | ASSTTSGRRNEQF
11 | NA | TRBV6-5 | ASNQGSRSEAF
13 | NA | TRBV7-9 | ASSPRIGSYNEQF
13 | TRBD1 | TRBV30 | AWSRAGGSYNEQF
14 | TRBD1 | TRBV9 | ASSEVGQGVTDTQY
12 | NA | TRBV11-2 | ASSPVGGRETQY
13 | NA | TRBV30 | AWSVTGFANEKLF
13 | TRBD1 | TRBV4-1 | ASSLPGQGDQPQH
9 | NA | TRBV20-1 | SARINEKLF
12 | TRBD2 | TRBV5-1 | ASIQGGAGETQY
11 | NA | TRBV5-6 | ASSRNRVETQY
14 | NA | TRBV7-2 | ASSRTRDLTGLGAF
12 | NA | TRBV25-1 | ASSGAGTFYEQY
12 | NA | TRBV6-6 | ASRPAGAGDTQY
15 | TRBD1 | TRBV5-6 | ASSLLTGSLAKNIQY
10 | NA | TRBV7-2 | ASSFANEKLF
13 | NA | TRBV30 | AWSARDRLSYEQY
12 | TRBD1 | TRBV5-1 | ASSLGTGNEKLF
15 | TRBD2 | TRBV10-3 | AIMGTSGSGGANVLT
14 | TRBD1 | TRBV5-6 | ASRNTADRGRETQY
11 | NA | TRBV18 | ASSPSRDYGYT
13 | NA | TRBV2 | ASSENPKVGQPQH
15 | NA | TRBV21-1 | ASSAREAGKNTGELF
12 | TRBD1 | TRBV7-2 | ASSLQGAEDTIY
17 | TRBD2 | TRBV7-9 | ASSSPKLAGGPNTGELF